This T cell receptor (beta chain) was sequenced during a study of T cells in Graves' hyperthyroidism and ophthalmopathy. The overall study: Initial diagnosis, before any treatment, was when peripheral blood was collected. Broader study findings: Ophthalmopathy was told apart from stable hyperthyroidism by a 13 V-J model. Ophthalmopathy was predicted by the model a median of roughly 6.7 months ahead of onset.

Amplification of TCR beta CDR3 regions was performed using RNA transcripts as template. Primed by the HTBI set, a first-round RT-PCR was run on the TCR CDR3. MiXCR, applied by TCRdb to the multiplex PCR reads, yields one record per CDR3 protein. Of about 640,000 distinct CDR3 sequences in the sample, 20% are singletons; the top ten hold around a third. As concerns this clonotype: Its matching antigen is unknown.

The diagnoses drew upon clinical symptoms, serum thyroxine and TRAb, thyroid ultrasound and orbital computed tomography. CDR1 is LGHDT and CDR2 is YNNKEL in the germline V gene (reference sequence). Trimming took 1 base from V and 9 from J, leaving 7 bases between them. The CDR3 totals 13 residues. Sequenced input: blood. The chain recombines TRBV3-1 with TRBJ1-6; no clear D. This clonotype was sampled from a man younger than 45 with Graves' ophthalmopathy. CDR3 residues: CASSQVTSSPLHF. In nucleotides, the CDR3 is TGTGCCAGCAGCCAAGTAACGAGTTCACCCCTCCACTTT.